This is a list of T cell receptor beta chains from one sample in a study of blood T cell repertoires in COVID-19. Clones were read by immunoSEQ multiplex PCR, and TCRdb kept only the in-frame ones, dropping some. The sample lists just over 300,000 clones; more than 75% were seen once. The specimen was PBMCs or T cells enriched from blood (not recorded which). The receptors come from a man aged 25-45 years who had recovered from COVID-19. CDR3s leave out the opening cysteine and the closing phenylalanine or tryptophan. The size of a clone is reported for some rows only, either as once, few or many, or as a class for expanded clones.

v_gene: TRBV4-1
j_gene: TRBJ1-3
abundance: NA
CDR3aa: ASSQRRTGSLSSGNTIY

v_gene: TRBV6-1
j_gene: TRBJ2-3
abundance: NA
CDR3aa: ASSEVGGYMDTQY

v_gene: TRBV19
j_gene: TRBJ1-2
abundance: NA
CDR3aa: ASRAGTANYGYT

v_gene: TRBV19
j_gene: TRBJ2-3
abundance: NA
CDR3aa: ASSMLTDTQY

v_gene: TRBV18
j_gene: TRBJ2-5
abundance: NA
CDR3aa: ASSPPAGSETQY

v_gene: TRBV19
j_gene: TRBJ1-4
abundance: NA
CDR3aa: ASSISATNEKLF

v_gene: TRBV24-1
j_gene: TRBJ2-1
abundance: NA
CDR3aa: ATSDPRLPKGEQF

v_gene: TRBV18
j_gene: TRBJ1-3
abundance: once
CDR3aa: ASSPPALLNSGNTIY

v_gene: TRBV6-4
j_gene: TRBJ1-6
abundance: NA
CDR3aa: ASSAAQNSPLH

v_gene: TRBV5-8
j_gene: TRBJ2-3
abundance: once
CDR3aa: ASSLRQGSTDTQY

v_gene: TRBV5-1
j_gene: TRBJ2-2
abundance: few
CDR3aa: ASSTWGQGASTGELF

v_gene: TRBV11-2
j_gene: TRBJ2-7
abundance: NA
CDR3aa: ASSFRGGSYEQY

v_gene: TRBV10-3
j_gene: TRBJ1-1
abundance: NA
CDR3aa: AISEGDTTTTEAF

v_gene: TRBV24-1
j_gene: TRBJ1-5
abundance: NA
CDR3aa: ATSDRTGPNQPQH

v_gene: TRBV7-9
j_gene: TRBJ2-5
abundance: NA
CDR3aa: ASSPPLRLAGVRETQY

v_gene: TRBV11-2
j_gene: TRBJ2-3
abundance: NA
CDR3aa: ASSLPLAGGLRTDTQY

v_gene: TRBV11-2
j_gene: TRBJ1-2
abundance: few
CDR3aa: ASSQGQLNYGYT

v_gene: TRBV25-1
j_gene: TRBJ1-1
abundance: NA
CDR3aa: ASSEGGNTEAF

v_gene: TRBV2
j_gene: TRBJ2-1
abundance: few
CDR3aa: ASSAGTSGKNEQF

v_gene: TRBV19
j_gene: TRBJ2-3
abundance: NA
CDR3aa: ASMSVSTDTQY

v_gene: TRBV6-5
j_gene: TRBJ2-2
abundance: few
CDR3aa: ASRTTGTGELF

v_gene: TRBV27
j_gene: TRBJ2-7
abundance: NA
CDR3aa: ASSYGVPGYSYEQY

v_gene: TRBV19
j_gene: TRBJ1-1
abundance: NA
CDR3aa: ASRRGDRGARTEAF

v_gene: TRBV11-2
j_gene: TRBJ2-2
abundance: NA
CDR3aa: ASSPRGRGTNTGELF

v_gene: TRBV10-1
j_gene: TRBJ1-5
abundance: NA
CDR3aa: ASSAGDQPQH

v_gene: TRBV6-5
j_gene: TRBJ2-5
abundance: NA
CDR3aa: ASSYSQGGETQY

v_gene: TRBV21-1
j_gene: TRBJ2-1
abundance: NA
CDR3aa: ASLQGYREQF

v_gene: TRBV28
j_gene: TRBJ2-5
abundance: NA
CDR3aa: ASSLPVQETQY

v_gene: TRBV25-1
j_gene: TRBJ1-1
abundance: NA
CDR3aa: ASSELGLGEAF

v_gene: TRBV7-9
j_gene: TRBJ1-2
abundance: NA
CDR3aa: ASSPWDRAYGYT

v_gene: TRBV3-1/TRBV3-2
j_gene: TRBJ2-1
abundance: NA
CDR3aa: ASGLAAYNEQF

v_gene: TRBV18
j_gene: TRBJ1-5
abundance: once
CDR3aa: ASSPDRGTSNQPQH

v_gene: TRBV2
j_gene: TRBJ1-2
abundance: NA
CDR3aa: ATQGAQGGYT

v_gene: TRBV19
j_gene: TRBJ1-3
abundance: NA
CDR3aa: ASSIVPGSGNTIY

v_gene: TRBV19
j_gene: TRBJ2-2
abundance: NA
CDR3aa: ASSKLAGLTGELF

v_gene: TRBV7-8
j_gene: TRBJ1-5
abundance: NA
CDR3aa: ASSLGGRNSNQPQH

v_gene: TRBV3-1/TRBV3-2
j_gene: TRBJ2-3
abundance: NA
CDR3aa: ASSPIRLAGQLTDTQY

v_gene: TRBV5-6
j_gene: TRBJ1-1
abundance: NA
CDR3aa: ASTGLDTEAF

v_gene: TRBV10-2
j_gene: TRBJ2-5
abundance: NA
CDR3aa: ASSDLAGGETQY

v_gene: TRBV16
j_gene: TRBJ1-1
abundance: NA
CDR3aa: ASSLNQVVLRAF

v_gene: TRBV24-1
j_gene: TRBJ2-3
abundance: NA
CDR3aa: ATSDESGATDTQY

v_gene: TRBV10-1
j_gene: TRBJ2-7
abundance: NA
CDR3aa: ASSESTSGGNYEQY

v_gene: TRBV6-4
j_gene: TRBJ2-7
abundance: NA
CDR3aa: ASSSGLAVESSYEQY

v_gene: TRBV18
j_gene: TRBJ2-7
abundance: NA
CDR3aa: ASSPPGTSTSYEQY

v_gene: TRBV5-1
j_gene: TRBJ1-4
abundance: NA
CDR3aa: ASSRDRLVNEKLF

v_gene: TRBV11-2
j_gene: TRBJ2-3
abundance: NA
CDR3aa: ASSPAVGYADTQY

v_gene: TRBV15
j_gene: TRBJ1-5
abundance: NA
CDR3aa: ATSRNYRGPTYSNQPQH